This T cell receptor beta chain was identified in a study of T cell changes during pregnancy in multiple sclerosis. The germline V and J ends were trimmed by 3 bases and 3 bases, with 14 bases remaining between them. The CDR3 is made up of 15 amino acids. Germline V gives CDR1 MNHEY, CDR2 SMNVEV (reference sequence). The data were produced by immunoSEQ multiplex PCR, yet TCRdb's version contains in-frame clones alone and is incomplete. This repertoire shows about 59,000 clones, roughly nine tenths found once; its top ten account for over 0.7%. The sequenced sample was peripheral blood, obtained before pregnancy. This rearrangement joins TRBV27 to TRBJ1-2; a possible D gene is TRBD1 (5 bases). The sequence derives from a female donor with multiple sclerosis, enrolled in a pregnancy study. The CDR3 protein is CASSFGDPGYYGYTF. The CDR3, as DNA: TGTGCCAGCAGTTTTGGGGATCCAGGGTACTATGGCTACACCTTC.